Listed here are 9 T cell receptor beta chains from one sample, sequenced in a study of blood T cell repertoires in COVID-19. Generated by immunoSEQ multiplex PCR, the TCRdb table keeps only in-frame clones and is missing some. The sample comprises over 50,000 clones, around 84% of which are singletons, and about 12% rests with the top ten. Sequenced input: peripheral blood. The receptors originated from a man between 65 and 80 years old with active COVID-19.

The chain combines TRBV5-1 with TRBJ2-7; possibly TRBD1 for D (6 bases). Per the germline V gene, CDR1 is SGHRS and CDR2 is YFSETQ. Trimming removed 4 bases at V and 3 bases at J, with 11 bases between. The CDR3 contains 13 residues. CDR3 amino acids: CASSIRDNYEQYF. The CDR3 region has the DNA TGCGCCAGCAGCATTCGGGACAACTACGAGCAGTACTTC.

CDR3 sequence: CASSIEWQRSTDTQYF. As DNA, the CDR3 is TGTGCCAGTAGTATAGAATGGCAGAGGAGCACAGATACGCAGTATTTT. The V gene is TRBV19, the J gene TRBJ2-3, with D unresolved. Trimming pared 0 bases from V and 0 bases from J, leaving 10 bases between. Germline values: CDR1 LNHDA, CDR2 SQIVND (reference sequence). CDR3 length: 16 amino acids.

CDR3 loop: CATKWARANSGNTIYF. The CDR3 coding sequence is TGTGCCACCAAATGGGCCAGGGCCAACTCTGGAAACACCATATATTTT. The rearrangement links TRBV24-1 to TRBJ1-3; D might be TRBD1 (5 bases). Germline CDR1 reads KGHDR; CDR2 reads SFDVKD. V was pared by 8 bases and J by 0 bases, with 16 bases between. This CDR3 is 16 amino acids long.

The chain joins TRBV7-2 to TRBJ1-5, with 7 positions matching TRBD1. CDR1 is SGHTA, CDR2 FQGNSA, per germline. CDR3 length: 14 residues. V trimming: 5 bases; J trimming: 5 bases; junction bases outside the gene matches: 6. The CDR3 loop reads CASSQNRGDQPQHF. The DNA for the CDR3 is TGTGCCAGCAGCCAGAACAGGGGAGATCAGCCCCAGCATTTT. Variable domain in full (rest from reference TRBV7-2 and TRBJ1-5): GAGVSQSPSNKVTEKGKDVELRCDPISGHTALYWYRQSLGQGLEFLIYFQGNSAPDKSGLPSDRFSAERTGGSVSTLTIQRTQQEDSAVYLCASSQNRGDQPQHFGDGTRLSIL.

The chain joins TRBV7-5 to TRBJ2-7; the DNA was not compared with TRBD1, the D call given in the table. TRBV7-5 corresponds to a pseudogene. This CDR3 region has 16 residues. Written as DNA, the CDR3 is TGTGTCAGAAGCTCAGACCGGGACAGGGGTTCCTACGAGCAGTACTTC. Translated, it gives CVRSSDRDRGSYEQYF.

This sequence joins TRBV27 and TRBJ2-7; 8 bases align to TRBD1. The CDR3 extends over 13 amino acids. Germline V gives CDR1 MNHEY, CDR2 SMNVEV (reference sequence). V lost 6 bases and J lost 5; bases outside the gene matches: 6. Here the CDR3 DNA reads TGTGCCAGCAGAGCCTCAGGGGGCCACGAGCAGTACTTC. Its protein product is CASRASGGHEQYF.

The chain has TRBV2 and TRBJ1-1, with D perhaps TRBD1 (6 bases). The length of the CDR3 is 14 residues. V was clipped by 8 bases and J by 1 base, with 14 bases between them. Germline CDR1 reads SNHLY; CDR2 reads FYNNEI. The CDR3 is CASWGAGANTEAFF. In DNA, the CDR3 is TGTGCCAGCTGGGGGGCGGGGGCGAACACTGAAGCTTTCTTT.

This clone was counted between two and nine times. The identical CDR3 is also encoded by other nucleotide sequences in the sample. This chain uses TRBV7-9 with TRBJ2-3; 11 bases align to TRBD2. The CDR3 totals 15 residues. Germline-derived CDR1 and CDR2 are SEHNR and FQNEAQ (reference sequence). The J segment lost 1 base and the V segment lost 5 bases, leaving 2 bases of the junction unmatched. The CDR3 sequence is CASSTTSGGTDTQYF. The CDR3 DNA reads as TGTGCCAGCAGCACGACTAGCGGGGGCACAGATACGCAGTATTTT.

The chain combines TRBV9 with TRBJ1-3; 7 nucleotides line up with TRBD1. This CDR3 comprises 16 residues. CDR1 is SGDLS and CDR2 is YYNGEE in the germline V gene. J was trimmed by 1 base and V by 4 bases; bases with no gene match: 8. This CDR3 reads CASSSRQGASGNTIYF. In nucleotides, the CDR3 is TGTGCCAGCAGCTCACGACAGGGTGCTTCTGGAAACACCATATATTTT.